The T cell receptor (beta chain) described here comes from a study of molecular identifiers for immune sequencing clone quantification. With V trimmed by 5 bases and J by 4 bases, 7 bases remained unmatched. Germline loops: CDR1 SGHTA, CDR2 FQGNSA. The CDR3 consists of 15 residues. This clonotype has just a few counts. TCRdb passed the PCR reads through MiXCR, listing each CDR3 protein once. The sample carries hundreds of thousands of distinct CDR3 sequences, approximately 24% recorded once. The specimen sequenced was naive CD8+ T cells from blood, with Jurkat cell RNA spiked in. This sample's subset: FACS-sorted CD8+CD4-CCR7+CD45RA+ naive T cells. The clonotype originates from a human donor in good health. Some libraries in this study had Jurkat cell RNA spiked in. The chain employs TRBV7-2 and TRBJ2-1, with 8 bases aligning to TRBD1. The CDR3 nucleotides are TGTGCCAGCAGCCGAACAGGGGGATATTACAATGAGCAGTTCTTC. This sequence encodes CASSRTGGYYNEQFF. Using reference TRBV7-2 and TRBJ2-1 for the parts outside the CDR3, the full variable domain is GAGVSQSPSNKVTEKGKDVELRCDPISGHTALYWYRQSLGQGLEFLIYFQGNSAPDKSGLPSDRFSAERTGGSVSTLTIQRTQQEDSAVYLCASSRTGGYYNEQFFGPGTRLTVL.